This T cell receptor (beta chain) was identified in a study of OX40 agonist ivuxolimab in advanced cancers. General study findings and limits: Researchers report that CD8+ T cells had, on average, more expanded clones than CD4+. Expanded peripheral T cells had an undetermined antigen specificity.

V shed 3 bases and J shed 9 bases, with 18 bases lying between them. The CDR3 covers 15 residues. Germline CDR1 reads MNHEY; CDR2 reads SMNVEV (reference sequence). TCRdb's table, derived via immunoSEQ multiplex PCR, lists solely in-frame clones and lacks some. The sample lists 41,000 or so clones, around 87% seen once, with 3% to 4% in the top ten. The sampling schedule covered blood at baseline, cycle 4 day 1, and cycle 7 day 1. With regard to this clone: Its antigen is undetermined.

The sequenced sample was CD4+ or CD8+ T cells sorted from blood, obtained in a trial of the OX40 agonist ivuxolimab. This TCR came from an adult with an advanced solid tumor such as melanoma, head and neck, liver or kidney cancer. The rearrangement joins TRBV27 to TRBJ2-1, with D hard to call. The CDR3 spells CASSLAPGLTSEQFF. CDR3 nucleotide sequence: TGTGCCAGCAGTTTGGCCCCCGGTCTAACCAGTGAGCAGTTCTTC.